This T cell receptor (beta chain) was recovered during a study of regulatory T cells in long-lasting Graves disease. General study points: New patients shared roughly 1,000 public clonotypes, fewer than the roughly 2,600 shared by persistent patients.

CDR3 length: 12 amino acids. CDR1 DFQATT and CDR2 SNEGSKA come from the germline V gene (reference sequence). Trimming pared 3 bases from V and 7 bases from J, leaving 10 bases between. Construction of TCR beta libraries relied on iRepertoire HTBI primers and on Arm-PCR targeting CDR3 regions. Using its own MiXCR run on the multiplex PCR reads, TCRdb lists one record per CDR3 protein. The sample carries a few hundred thousand distinct CDR3 sequences, around an eighth recorded once. In its sample, this clonotype was seen many times. Its cognate antigen is unknown. The time point is: newly diagnosed GD, antithyroid drugs for less than 3 months. The TCR library was made from RNA that had been extracted from PBMCs in TRIzol. The same data also contributed to another study, on T cells in Graves' hyperthyroidism and ophthalmopathy. That investigation notes: Patients aged 18 to 65 had newly diagnosed hyperthyroidism lasting under 2 months. The HTBI primer set drove a first-round RT-PCR of the TCR CDR3. Ophthalmopathy stood apart from stable hyperthyroidism in a 13 V-J model.

This TCR derives from a man younger than 45 with Graves disease. Sequencing used peripheral blood mononuclear cells (PBMCs), obtained at new diagnosis, from a patient treated with antithyroid drugs. V and J are TRBV20-1 and TRBJ2-1; tentatively, D is TRBD2 (5 bases). The CDR3 reads CSAREASNEQFF. Written as DNA, the CDR3 is TGCAGTGCTAGGGAGGCTAGTAATGAGCAGTTCTTC.